This T cell receptor (beta chain) is from a study of CD8 T cells in ankylosing spondylitis. Study observations and caveats: Typical of ankylosing spondylitis blood, it appeared, was a TCR beta motif of 7 or 8 highly homologous variants.

Worth noting for this clonotype: Its antigen is not identified.

This CDR3 has 18 residues. Germline lookup yields CDR1 MNHEY and CDR2 SMNVEV (reference sequence). The ends were cut back, 5 bases at V and 0 bases at J, with 20 bases in the middle. TCRdb re-called the 5' RACE reads with MiXCR, one entry per CDR3 protein. This sample has approximately 550,000 distinct CDR3 sequences, with about 13% found just once. Sample: blood, either unsorted or a sorted T cell fraction (not recorded which). This clonotype originated in a male donor with ankylosing spondylitis. The chain combines TRBV27 with TRBJ1-5, with D uncertain. The CDR3 DNA reads as TGTGCCAGCAGTCCGCTCGGTCCCTTGGGAAATAGCAATCAGCCCCAGCATTTT. As protein: CASSPLGPLGNSNQPQHF.